A selection of T cell receptor beta chains follows, all from one sample in a study of shared clonotypes between healthy human individuals. Sequenced by immunoSEQ multiplex PCR; TCRdb stores in-frame clones only, minus some. This table holds more than 1,200,000 clones, less than 99% found once. Source material: naive CD4+ T cells sorted from blood. These receptors were taken from a man younger than 45 in good health. Both conserved end residues are part of each CDR3. A D gene is named only where the DNA matches it firmly.

D gene: -
V gene: TRBV28
CDR3 protein: CASINRDTYEQYF

D gene: -
V gene: TRBV5-1
CDR3 protein: CASSLTGNQPQHF

D gene: TRBD2
V gene: TRBV9
CDR3 protein: CASSVVGTSGTDTQYF

D gene: -
V gene: TRBV7-8
CDR3 protein: CASSDRQGESEQFF

D gene: -
V gene: TRBV6-1
CDR3 protein: CASSERSGRLVWEQFF

D gene: -
V gene: TRBV9
CDR3 protein: CASSTSGANVLTF

D gene: TRBD2
V gene: TRBV28
CDR3 protein: CASSFGGGLADTDTQYF

D gene: -
V gene: TRBV10-1
CDR3 protein: CASTRGTPLRETQYF

D gene: TRBD1
V gene: TRBV7-2
CDR3 protein: CASSIRGQGRWTEAFF

D gene: TRBD2
V gene: TRBV6-6
CDR3 protein: CASTRLAGVYEQYF

D gene: -
V gene: TRBV15
CDR3 protein: CATSPMWDNEQFF

D gene: TRBD1
V gene: TRBV25-1
CDR3 protein: CASSDAGGRLNTEAFF

D gene: TRBD1
V gene: TRBV5-8
CDR3 protein: CASSRTGRGHTDTQYF

D gene: -
V gene: TRBV9
CDR3 protein: CASSVMSGDADTQYF

D gene: -
V gene: TRBV5-8
CDR3 protein: CASSLSYDGYTF

D gene: TRBD2
V gene: TRBV9
CDR3 protein: CASSVAVAGVGEQFF

D gene: TRBD2
V gene: TRBV27
CDR3 protein: CASSLRPSGRGETQYF

D gene: -
V gene: TRBV27
CDR3 protein: CASSLGWTSYEQYF

D gene: -
V gene: TRBV6-6
CDR3 protein: CASSYDPQNTEAFF

D gene: -
V gene: TRBV5-1
CDR3 protein: CASSSGRGESYNEQFF

D gene: TRBD2
V gene: TRBV5-1
CDR3 protein: CASSLEASGNTGELFF

D gene: TRBD1
V gene: TRBV28
CDR3 protein: CASMAHGTVTEAFF

D gene: TRBD1
V gene: TRBV5-5
CDR3 protein: CASSLVDRGPSSYNEQFF

D gene: -
V gene: TRBV28
CDR3 protein: CASSLGLTNTIYF

D gene: -
V gene: TRBV5-4
CDR3 protein: CASSSGRGRTEAFF

D gene: -
V gene: TRBV29-1
CDR3 protein: CSVEWQQETQYF

D gene: -
V gene: TRBV10-1
CDR3 protein: CASSVRAGAYNEQFF